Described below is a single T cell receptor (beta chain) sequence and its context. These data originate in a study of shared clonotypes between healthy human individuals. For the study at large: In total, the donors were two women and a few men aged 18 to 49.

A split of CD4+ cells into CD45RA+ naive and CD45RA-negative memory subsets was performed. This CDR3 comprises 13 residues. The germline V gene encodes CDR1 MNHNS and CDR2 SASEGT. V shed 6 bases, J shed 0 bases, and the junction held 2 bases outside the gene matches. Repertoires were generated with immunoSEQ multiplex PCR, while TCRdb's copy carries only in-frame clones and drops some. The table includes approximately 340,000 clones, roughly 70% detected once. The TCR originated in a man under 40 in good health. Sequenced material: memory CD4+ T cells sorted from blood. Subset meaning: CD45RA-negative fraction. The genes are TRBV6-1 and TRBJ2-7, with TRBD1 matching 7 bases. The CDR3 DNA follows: TGTGCCAGCAGACGGGACAGCTCCTACGAGCAGTACTTC. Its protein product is CASRRDSSYEQYF.